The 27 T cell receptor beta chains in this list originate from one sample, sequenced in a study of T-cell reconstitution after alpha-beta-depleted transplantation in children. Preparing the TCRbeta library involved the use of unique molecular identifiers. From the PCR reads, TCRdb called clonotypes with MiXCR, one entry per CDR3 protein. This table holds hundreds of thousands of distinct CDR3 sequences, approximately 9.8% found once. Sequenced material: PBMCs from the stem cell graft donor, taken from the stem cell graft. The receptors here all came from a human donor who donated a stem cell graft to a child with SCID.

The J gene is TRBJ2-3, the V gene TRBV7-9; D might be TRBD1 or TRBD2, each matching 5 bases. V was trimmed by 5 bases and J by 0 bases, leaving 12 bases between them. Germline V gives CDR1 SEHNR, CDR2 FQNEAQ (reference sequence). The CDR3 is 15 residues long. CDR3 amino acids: CASSPGAASTDTQYF. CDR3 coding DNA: TGTGCCAGCAGCCCCGGGGCGGCTAGCACAGATACGCAGTATTTT.

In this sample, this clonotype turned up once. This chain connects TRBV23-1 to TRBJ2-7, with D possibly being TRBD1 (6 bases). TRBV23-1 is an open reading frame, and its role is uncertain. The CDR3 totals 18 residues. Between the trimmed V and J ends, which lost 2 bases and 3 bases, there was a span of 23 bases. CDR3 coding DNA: TGCGCCAGCAGTCAACCGGTCGCAGGGGAATCCCTCTGCTACGAGCAGTACTTC. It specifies CASSQPVAGESLCYEQYF.

CDR3 sequence reads: CSALDQAHEQYF. The CDR3 DNA reads TGCAGTGCATTAGATCAGGCCCACGAGCAGTACTTC. The chain carries TRBV20-1 and TRBJ2-7; D gene unclear. Germline V CDR1 and CDR2: DFQATT, SNEGSKA (reference sequence). V shed 6 bases and J shed 5 bases, with 14 bases lying between them. CDR3 size: 12 residues.

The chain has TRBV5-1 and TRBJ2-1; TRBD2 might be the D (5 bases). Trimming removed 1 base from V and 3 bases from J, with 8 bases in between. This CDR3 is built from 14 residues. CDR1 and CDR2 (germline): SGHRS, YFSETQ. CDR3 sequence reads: CASSLNGDYNEQFF. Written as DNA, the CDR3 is TGCGCCAGCAGCTTGAACGGGGACTACAATGAGCAGTTCTTC.

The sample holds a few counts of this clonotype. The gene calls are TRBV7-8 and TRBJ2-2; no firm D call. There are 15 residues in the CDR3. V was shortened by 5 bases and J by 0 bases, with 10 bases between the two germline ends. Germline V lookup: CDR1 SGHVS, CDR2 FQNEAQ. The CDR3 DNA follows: TGTGCCAGCAGCGACGAATTCTCGAACACCGGGGAGCTGTTTTTT. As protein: CASSDEFSNTGELFF.

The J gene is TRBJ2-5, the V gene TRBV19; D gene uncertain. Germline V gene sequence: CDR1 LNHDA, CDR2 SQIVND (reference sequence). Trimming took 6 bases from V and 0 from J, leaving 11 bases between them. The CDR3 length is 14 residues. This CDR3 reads CASRDRVDQETQYF. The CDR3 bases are TGTGCCAGTAGAGATCGAGTGGACCAAGAGACCCAGTACTTC.

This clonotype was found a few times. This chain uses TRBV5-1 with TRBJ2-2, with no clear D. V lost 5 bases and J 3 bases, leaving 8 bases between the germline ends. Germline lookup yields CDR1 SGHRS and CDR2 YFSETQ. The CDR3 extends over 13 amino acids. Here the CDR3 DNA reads TGCGCCAGCAGTGGGGTAGACACCGGGGAGCTGTTTTTT. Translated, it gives CASSGVDTGELFF.

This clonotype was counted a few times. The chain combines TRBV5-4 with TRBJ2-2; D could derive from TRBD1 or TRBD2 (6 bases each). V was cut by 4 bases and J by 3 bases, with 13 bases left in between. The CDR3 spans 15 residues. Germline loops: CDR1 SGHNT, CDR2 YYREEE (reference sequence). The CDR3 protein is CASSRGRADTGELFF. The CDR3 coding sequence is TGTGCCAGCAGCCGGGGGCGGGCCGACACCGGGGAGCTGTTTTTT.

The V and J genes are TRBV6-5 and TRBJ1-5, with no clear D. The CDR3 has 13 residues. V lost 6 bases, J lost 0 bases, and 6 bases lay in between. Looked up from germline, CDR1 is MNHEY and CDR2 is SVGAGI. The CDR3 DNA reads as TGTGCCAGCAGGTATGATAGCAATCAGCCCCAGCATTTT. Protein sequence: CASRYDSNQPQHF.

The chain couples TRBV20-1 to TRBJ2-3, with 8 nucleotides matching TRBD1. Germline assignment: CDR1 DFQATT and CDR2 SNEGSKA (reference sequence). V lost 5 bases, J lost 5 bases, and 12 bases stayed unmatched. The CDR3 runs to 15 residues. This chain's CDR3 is CSALGSRGREDTQYF. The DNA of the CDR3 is TGCAGTGCTCTGGGCAGCAGGGGGCGCGAAGATACGCAGTATTTT.

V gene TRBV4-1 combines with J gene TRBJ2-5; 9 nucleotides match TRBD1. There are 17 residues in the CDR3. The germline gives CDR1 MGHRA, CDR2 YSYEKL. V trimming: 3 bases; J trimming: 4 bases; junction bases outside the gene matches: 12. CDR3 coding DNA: TGCGCCAGCAGCCAGCAGGGGCCCGGGACAGGGAGAGAGACCCAGTACTTC. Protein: CASSQQGPGTGRETQYF.

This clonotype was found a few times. The CDR3 is CASVKRGATDTQYF. CDR3 nucleotide sequence: TGTGCCAGCGTGAAAAGGGGGGCCACAGATACGCAGTATTTT. The V and J genes are TRBV2 and TRBJ2-3; the D call may be TRBD1 or TRBD2 (6 bases each). Germline V gives CDR1 SNHLY, CDR2 FYNNEI. Trimming removed 8 bases at V and 2 bases at J, with 14 bases between. The CDR3 has 14 amino acids.

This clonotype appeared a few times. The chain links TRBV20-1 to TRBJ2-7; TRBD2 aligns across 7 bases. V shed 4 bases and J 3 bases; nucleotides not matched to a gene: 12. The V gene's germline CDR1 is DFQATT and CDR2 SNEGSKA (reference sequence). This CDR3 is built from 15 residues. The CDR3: CSATPTSGGFYEQYF. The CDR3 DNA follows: TGCAGTGCTACCCCAACATCGGGGGGTTTCTACGAGCAGTACTTC.

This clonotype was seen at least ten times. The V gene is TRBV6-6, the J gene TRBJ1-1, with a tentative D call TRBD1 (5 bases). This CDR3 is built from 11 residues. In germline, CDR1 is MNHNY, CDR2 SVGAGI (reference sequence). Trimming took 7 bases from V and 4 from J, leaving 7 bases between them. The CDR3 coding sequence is TGTGCCAGCACGGGGGTCACTGAAGCTTTCTTT. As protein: CASTGVTEAFF.

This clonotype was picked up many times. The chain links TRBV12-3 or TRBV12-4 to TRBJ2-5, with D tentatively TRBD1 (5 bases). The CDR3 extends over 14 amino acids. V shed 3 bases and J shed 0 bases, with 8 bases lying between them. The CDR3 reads CASSFPGYQETQYF. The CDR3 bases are TGTGCCAGCAGTTTCCCAGGGTACCAAGAGACCCAGTACTTC.

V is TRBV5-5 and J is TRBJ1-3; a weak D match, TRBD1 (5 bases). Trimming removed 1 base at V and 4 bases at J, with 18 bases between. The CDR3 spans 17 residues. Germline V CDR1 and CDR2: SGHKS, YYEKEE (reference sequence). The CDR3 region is CASSLSGGGAAGNTIYF. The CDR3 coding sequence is TGTGCCAGCAGCTTGAGTGGCGGGGGTGCAGCGGGAAACACCATATATTTT. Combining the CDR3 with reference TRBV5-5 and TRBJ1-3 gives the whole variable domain DAGVTQSPTHLIKTRGQQVTLRCSPISGHKSVSWYQQVLGQGPQFIFQYYEKEERGRGNFPDRFSARQFPNYSSELNVNALLLGDSALYLCASSLSGGGAAGNTIYFGEGSWLTVV.

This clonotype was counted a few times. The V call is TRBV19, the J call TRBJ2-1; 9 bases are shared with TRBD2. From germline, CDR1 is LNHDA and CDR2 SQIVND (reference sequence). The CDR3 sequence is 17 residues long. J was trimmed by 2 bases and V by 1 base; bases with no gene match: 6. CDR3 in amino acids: CASSIVRLAATYNEQFF. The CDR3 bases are TGTGCCAGTAGTATAGTCCGACTAGCGGCAACCTACAATGAGCAGTTCTTC.

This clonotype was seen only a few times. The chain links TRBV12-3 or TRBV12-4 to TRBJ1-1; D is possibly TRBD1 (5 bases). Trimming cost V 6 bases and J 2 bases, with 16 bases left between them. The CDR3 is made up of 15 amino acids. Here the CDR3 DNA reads TGTGCCAGCAGACACGCCGCGGGGGGAAACACTGAAGCTTTCTTT. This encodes CASRHAAGGNTEAFF.

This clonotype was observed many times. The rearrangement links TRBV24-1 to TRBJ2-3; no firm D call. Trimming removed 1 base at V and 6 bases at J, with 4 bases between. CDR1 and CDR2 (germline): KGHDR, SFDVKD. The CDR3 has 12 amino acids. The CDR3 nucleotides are TGTGCCACCAGTGATTTTGGGGATACGCAGTATTTT. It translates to CATSDFGDTQYF.

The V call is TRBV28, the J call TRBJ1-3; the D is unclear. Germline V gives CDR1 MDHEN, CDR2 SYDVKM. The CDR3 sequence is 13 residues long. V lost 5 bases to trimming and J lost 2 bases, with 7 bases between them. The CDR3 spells CASSIPPGNTIYF. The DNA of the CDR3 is TGTGCCAGCAGTATTCCTCCTGGAAACACCATATATTTT.

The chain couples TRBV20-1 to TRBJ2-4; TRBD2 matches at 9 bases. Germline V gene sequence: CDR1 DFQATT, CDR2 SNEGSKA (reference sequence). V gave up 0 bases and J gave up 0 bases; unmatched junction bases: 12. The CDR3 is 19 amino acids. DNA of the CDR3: TGCAGTGCTAGAGATAAAATAGCGGGGGACAGACTAGCCAAAAACATTCAGTACTTC. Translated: CSARDKIAGDRLAKNIQYF.

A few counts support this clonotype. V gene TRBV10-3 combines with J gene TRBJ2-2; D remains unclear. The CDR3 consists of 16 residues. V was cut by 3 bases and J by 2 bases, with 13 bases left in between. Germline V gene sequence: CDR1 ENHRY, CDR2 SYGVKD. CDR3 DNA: TGTGCCATCAGTGAAGGATTTGGACCCAACACCGGGGAGCTGTTTTTT. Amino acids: CAISEGFGPNTGELFF.

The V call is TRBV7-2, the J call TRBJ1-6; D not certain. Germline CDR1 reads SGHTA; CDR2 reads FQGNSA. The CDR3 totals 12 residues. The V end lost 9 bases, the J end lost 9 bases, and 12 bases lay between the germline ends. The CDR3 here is CARRDPGSPLHF. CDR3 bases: TGTGCCAGGCGGGATCCCGGTTCACCCCTCCACTTT.

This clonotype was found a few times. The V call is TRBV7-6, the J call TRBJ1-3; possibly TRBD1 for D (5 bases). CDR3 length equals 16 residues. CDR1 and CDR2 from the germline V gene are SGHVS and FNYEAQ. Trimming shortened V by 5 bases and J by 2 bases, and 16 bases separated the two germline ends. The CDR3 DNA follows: TGTGCCAGCAGCGGGGGTTGGGGGATCACTGGAAACACCATATATTTT. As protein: CASSGGWGITGNTIYF.

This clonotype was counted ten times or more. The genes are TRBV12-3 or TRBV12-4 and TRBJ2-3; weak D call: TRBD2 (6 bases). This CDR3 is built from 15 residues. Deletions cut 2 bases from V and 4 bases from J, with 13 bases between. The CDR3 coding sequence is TGTGCCAGCAGTTTAAGGGACTTGGGGGCAGATACGCAGTATTTT. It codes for CASSLRDLGADTQYF.

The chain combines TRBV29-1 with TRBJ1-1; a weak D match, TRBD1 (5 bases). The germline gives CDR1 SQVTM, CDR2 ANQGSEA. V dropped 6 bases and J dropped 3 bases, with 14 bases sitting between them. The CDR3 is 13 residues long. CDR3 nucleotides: TGCAGCGTAAACGAAGGGGACTACACTGAAGCTTTCTTT. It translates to CSVNEGDYTEAFF.

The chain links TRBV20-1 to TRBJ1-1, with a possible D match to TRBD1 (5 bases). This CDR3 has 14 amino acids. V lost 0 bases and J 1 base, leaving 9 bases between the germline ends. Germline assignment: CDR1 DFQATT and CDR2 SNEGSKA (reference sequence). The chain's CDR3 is CSAREGTENTEAFF. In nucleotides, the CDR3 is TGCAGTGCTAGAGAGGGGACGGAGAACACTGAAGCTTTCTTT.